Described below is a single T cell receptor beta chain sequence and its context. This entry comes from a study of blood T cell repertoires in COVID-19. Germline trimming cut 4 bases from V and 6 bases from J; bases unmatched to any gene: 14. Germline CDR1 is LGHNA and CDR2 is YSLEER. The CDR3 extends over 19 amino acids. Using immunoSEQ multiplex PCR, the repertoire was profiled, and TCRdb retains in-frame clones only, with some absent. The repertoire holds approximately 96,000 clones, with around nine tenths as singletons. This chain links TRBV4-3 with TRBJ2-2; 13 bases fit TRBD2. Sample: peripheral blood. This TCR came from a woman older than 75 with acute or convalescent COVID-19. The CDR3 DNA reads as TGCGCCAGCAGCCCACATTTTCCCGGACTAGCGGGAGATCCCGGGGAGCTGTTTTTT. Protein sequence: CASSPHFPGLAGDPGELFF.